This TCR beta chain is drawn from a study of T cell repertoires in cytomegalovirus infection. Across the whole study: Matching HLA type, along with CMV infection, was indicated by public TCR beta signatures.

The CDR3 totals 13 residues. From germline, CDR1 is SGHAT and CDR2 FQDESV (reference sequence). Trimming stripped 5 bases from V and 0 bases from J, with 7 bases between. Via MiXCR, TCRdb re-called the reads, giving one row per CDR3 protein. Seen here are about 100,000 distinct CDR3 sequences, around 32% observed once, and the top ten hold about 72%. Points on this clonotype: The antigen is not known.

This clonotype was obtained from a human donor in good health (CMV status not recorded). Some clones in this sample may be carry-over from other donors' samples. The chain is built from TRBV11-1 and TRBJ1-1; TRBD1 is a possible D gene (5 bases). The sequences come from CD8+ T cells from cultured PBMCs, collected from culture after CMV antigen stimulation. The DNA for the CDR3 is TGTGCCAGCAGCGGGGGGATGAACACTGAAGCTTTCTTT. This encodes CASSGGMNTEAFF.